Here is one T cell receptor beta chain with its context. Its target is not known. The sample belongs to a study of chemoradiotherapy in HPV16-positive cancers. About the research overall: Candidate HPV-specific T-cell clones and common TCR motifs came from functional assays in a couple of HPV16-positive patients.

CDR3 length equals 16 residues. The germline V gene encodes CDR1 MNHNS and CDR2 SASEGT. Trimming shortened V by 2 bases and J by 5 bases, and 18 bases separated the two germline ends. Study-level findings and limits: Better recurrence-free survival went with HPV-responsive T-cell expansion in HPV16-positive patients.

Sequencing used immunoSEQ multiplex PCR; TCRdb keeps in-frame clones, though not all of them. The sample gives 15,000 or so clones, more than 90% of which show up once; roughly 14% is in the top ten. The chain uses TRBV6-1 and TRBJ1-2; D remains ambiguous. This receptor was identified in a human donor with HPV-associated anogenital cancer. Material: blood, obtained from a patient who underwent chemoradiotherapy. DNA of the CDR3: TGTGCCAGCAGTGAAAGGAGTGCGGGAGAACGGTATGGCTACACCTTC. It specifies CASSERSAGERYGYTF.